The 7 T cell receptor beta chains presented below share a single source sample, sequenced in a study of T cell repertoires in cytomegalovirus infection. Their antigens remain unidentified. Each CDR3 protein gets one entry after TCRdb re-called the reads with MiXCR. The table has 700,000 to 950,000 distinct CDR3 sequences, about 30% seen once; the top ten hold under 15%. This specimen was cultured CD8+ T cells from PBMCs, taken from culture after CMV antigen stimulation. The receptors were gathered from a human donor in good health (CMV status not recorded). Some clones in this sample may be carry-over from other donors' samples.

This clonotype is classed as medium-sized. The V gene is TRBV7-9, the J gene TRBJ2-3, with unresolved D. This CDR3 is built from 14 residues. Germline V gene data show CDR1 as SEHNR and CDR2 as FQNEAQ (reference sequence). V was cut by 1 base and J by 2 bases, with 7 bases left in between. CDR3 residues: CASSLGVDTDTQYF. For the CDR3, the DNA is TGTGCCAGCAGCTTAGGAGTCGACACAGATACGCAGTATTTT.

This clonotype was detected only a few times. The rearrangement uses TRBV19 and TRBJ2-1; 7 bases align to TRBD1. From germline, CDR1 is LNHDA and CDR2 SQIVND (reference sequence). V shed 7 bases, J shed 8 bases, and the junction held 2 bases outside the gene matches. The CDR3 contains 11 residues. The chain's CDR3 is CASIQGYEQFF. CDR3 DNA: TGTGCCAGTATACAGGGGTATGAGCAGTTCTTC.

The chain is built from TRBV15 and TRBJ1-1; 9 bases map to TRBD1. Germline V CDR1 and CDR2: LNHNV, YYDKDF (reference sequence). This CDR3 has 14 amino acids. V lost 4 bases, J lost 4 bases, and 4 bases stayed unmatched. Here the CDR3 reads CATSMNRGPTEAFF. The DNA for the CDR3 is TGTGCCACCAGCATGAACAGGGGGCCCACTGAAGCTTTCTTT. Complete variable domain (other parts from reference TRBV15 and TRBJ1-1): DAMVIQNPRYQVTQFGKPVTLSCSQTLNHNVMYWYQQKSSQAPKLLFHYYDKDFNNEADTPDNFQSRRPNTSFCFLDIRSPGLGDTAMYLCATSMNRGPTEAFFGQGTRLTVV.

This chain joins TRBV4-1 and TRBJ2-3; 11 nucleotides agree with TRBD2. The V gene end was trimmed by 1 base and the J gene end by 3 bases; junction bases not matched to a gene: 6. CDR1 MGHRA and CDR2 YSYEKL come from the germline V gene. This CDR3 contains 17 residues. CDR3 coding DNA: TGCGCCAGCAGCCAAGGCCCTAGCGGGGGGAGGACAGATACGCAGTATTTT. Translation gives CASSQGPSGGRTDTQYF.

V is TRBV11-1 and J is TRBJ2-5; 7 bases agree with TRBD2. Trimming removed 5 bases from V and 2 bases from J; junction bases left unmatched: 8. The CDR3 is 15 amino acids. Germline V CDR1 and CDR2: SGHAT, FQDESV (reference sequence). The CDR3 loop is CASSGVLAAQETQYF. CDR3 bases: TGTGCCAGCAGCGGGGTGCTAGCGGCTCAAGAGACCCAGTACTTC. The full variable domain, in which reference TRBV11-1 and TRBJ2-5 provide the parts outside the CDR3, is EAEVAQSPRYKITEKSQAVAFWCDPISGHATLYWYRQILGQGPELLVQFQDESVVDDSQLPKDRFSAERLKGVDSTLKIQPAELGDSAMYLCASSGVLAAQETQYFGPGTRLLVL.

This clonotype was counted a few times. The chain uses TRBV9 and TRBJ2-1, with a tentative D call TRBD1 (5 bases). Trimming removed 0 bases at V and 9 bases at J, with 13 bases between. The germline V gene has CDR1 SGDLS and CDR2 YYNGEE. This CDR3 region has 14 residues. CDR3 protein: CASSVGGHRGEQFF. CDR3 sequence (DNA): TGTGCCAGCAGCGTAGGGGGCCATCGTGGTGAGCAGTTCTTC.

This clonotype was seen ten or more times. The chain is built from TRBV28 and TRBJ1-2; D uncertain. CDR3 length: 14 residues. V shed 5 bases and J shed 4 bases, with 14 bases lying between them. Germline V gives CDR1 MDHEN, CDR2 SYDVKM. CDR3 residues: CASSRAGIIYGYTF. CDR3 DNA: TGTGCCAGCAGTAGAGCGGGGATTATCTATGGCTACACCTTC.